This entry concerns a single TCR beta chain. The antigen is unknown. Per the germline V gene, CDR1 is MDHEN and CDR2 is SYDVKM. V shed 10 bases and J shed 4 bases, with 16 bases lying between them. The CDR3 runs to 13 residues. These data belong to a study of response to subunit inactivated influenza vaccine. TCRdb reprocessed the RT-PCR reads with MiXCR, giving one entry per CDR3 protein. The sample has approximately 520,000 distinct CDR3 sequences, 15% to 20% seen once; the top ten hold less than 4%. Regarding the study as a whole: Authors proposed each seasonal influenza vaccination draws in few new T cells.

This sequence joins TRBV28 and TRBJ1-1; possibly TRBD1 for D (6 bases). This receptor was obtained from a man between 50 and 75 years old who received an inactivated influenza vaccine. The material was CD4+ T cells sorted from PBMCs, obtained around 2 years after vaccination. The CDR3 DNA reads as TGTGCCACCCTAACAGGGACGACCACTGAAGCTTTCTTT. This sequence encodes CATLTGTTTEAFF.